The text below deals with one T cell receptor (beta chain). Assay used: immunoSEQ multiplex PCR; TCRdb lists only in-frame clones, some missing. Of tens of thousands of clones in the sample, roughly four fifths were seen once. Patients of the Seattle cohort, enrolled during active infection, were followed longitudinally. These data originate in a study of blood T cell repertoires in COVID-19. Study-level background: T cells, B-cell-depleted T cells, or PBMCs provided the cDNA or gDNA that served as material.

The CDR3 sequence is 17 residues long. Trimming took 1 base from V and 6 from J; bases not matched to a gene: 5. CDR1 and CDR2 from the germline V gene are SGHVS and FQNEAQ. The TCR sequence derives from a man over 45 with COVID-19, enrolled during active disease. The rearrangement uses TRBV7-8 and TRBJ2-4; TRBD2 matches 14 bases. The sequenced sample consisted of peripheral blood. CDR3 in amino acids: CASSLGLAGGPGNIQYF. The CDR3 DNA follows: TGTGCCAGCAGCTTAGGACTAGCGGGGGGGCCGGGAAACATTCAGTACTTC.